Listed here are 26 T cell receptor beta chains from one sample, sequenced in a study of T-cell memory formation after mild COVID-19. TCRdb used MiXCR to reprocess the 5' RACE reads, holding one entry per CDR3 protein. The data hold a few hundred thousand distinct CDR3 sequences, with roughly an eighth observed a single time. The sequencing sample was made of PBMCs or a T cell subset sorted from them (not recorded which). The receptors shown here come from a man younger than 35 who had mild COVID-19 (a few samples of this study predate the infection). Cell type and time point are not known.

The CDR3 region has the DNA TGTGCCAGCAGCTTAAGGTCGAGGACGGAAGAGACCCAGTACTTC. Its protein product is CASSLRSRTEETQYF. The chain carries TRBV7-9 and TRBJ2-5; D not certain. V was pared by 2 bases and J by 3 bases, with 13 bases between. Germline V CDR1 and CDR2: SEHNR, FQNEAQ (reference sequence). The CDR3 sequence is 15 residues long.

A word on this clonotype: At one of its ends the junction is not consistent with the germline gene, which may arise from a read error. The gene calls are TRBV7-3 and TRBJ2-5; TRBD2 matches at 14 bases. The CDR3 extends over 16 amino acids. Germline loops: CDR1 SGHTA, CDR2 FQGTGA. CDR3 in DNA: TGTGACAGCAGCCCCGGACTAGCGGGGGGTGGGGAGACCCAGTACTTC. It specifies CDSSPGLAGGGETQYF.

The J gene is TRBJ1-3, the V gene TRBV19; D is undetermined. This CDR3 is built from 13 residues. In germline, CDR1 is LNHDA, CDR2 SQIVND (reference sequence). V lost 11 bases and J 2 bases, leaving 13 bases between the germline ends. DNA for the CDR3: TGTGCCTCGACCCCAAATACTGGAAACACCATATATTTT. Protein product: CASTPNTGNTIYF. Looking up the rest from reference TRBV19 and TRBJ1-3 gives the full variable domain: DGGITQSPKYLFRKEGQNVTLSCEQNLNHDAMYWYRQDPGQGLRLIYYSQIVNDFQKGDIAEGYSVSREKKESFPLTVTSAQKNPTAFYLCASTPNTGNTIYFGEGSWLTVV.

This clonotype showed up many times. The chain uses TRBV12-3 or TRBV12-4 and TRBJ1-6, with D maybe TRBD1 (6 bases). This CDR3 comprises 14 residues. V was trimmed by 3 bases and J by 7 bases, leaving 10 bases between them. CDR3 in amino acids: CASSFQGGNSPLHF. CDR3 DNA sequence: TGTGCCAGCAGTTTTCAAGGGGGGAATTCACCCCTCCACTTT.

There are many counts of this clonotype. The genes are TRBV5-1 and TRBJ2-1; 15 bases line up with TRBD2. Germline-derived CDR1 and CDR2 are SGHRS and YFSETQ. CDR3 size: 17 residues. With V trimmed by 3 bases and J by 3 bases, 4 bases remained unmatched. CDR3 loop: CASSSGTSGGLYNEQFF. DNA of the CDR3: TGCGCCAGCAGCTCGGGGACTAGCGGGGGGCTCTACAATGAGCAGTTCTTC.

This clonotype has a handful of counts. The rearrangement joins TRBV7-8 to TRBJ2-7; D possibly corresponds to TRBD1 (6 bases). The CDR3 sequence is 14 residues long. V shed 7 bases and J shed 1 base, with 14 bases lying between them. Germline loops: CDR1 SGHVS, CDR2 FQNEAQ. CDR3 DNA: TGTGCCAGCACCCCCCTAGGGGGTTCCTACGAGCAGTACTTC. Amino acids: CASTPLGGSYEQYF.

The chain employs TRBV5-1 and TRBJ2-3; 11 nucleotides align to TRBD2. The junction had 5 bases not matched to a gene; V was cut back by 5 bases and J by 0 bases. The CDR3 length is 16 residues. CDR1 is SGHRS and CDR2 is YFSETQ in the germline V gene. The CDR3 sequence: CASRLAGATSTDTQYF. CDR3 sequence (DNA): TGCGCCAGCAGACTAGCGGGGGCCACTAGCACAGATACGCAGTATTTT.

This clonotype was recorded only once. V usage is TRBV5-4 and J usage is TRBJ2-5; TRBD1 or TRBD2 may be the D gene (5 bases each). This CDR3 comprises 16 residues. The ends were cut back, 1 base at V and 4 bases at J, with 17 bases in the middle. Germline assignment: CDR1 SGHNT and CDR2 YYREEE (reference sequence). CDR3 region: CASSLSPGTLGETQYF. CDR3 sequence (DNA): TGTGCCAGCAGCTTGAGTCCGGGGACGCTCGGAGAGACCCAGTACTTC.

This clonotype appeared a few times. The chain is built from TRBV14 and TRBJ2-3; TRBD1 matches 7 bases. This CDR3 is built from 17 residues. CDR1 and CDR2 (germline): SGHDN, FVKESK. V gave up 0 bases and J gave up 3 bases; unmatched junction bases: 9. The CDR3 spells CASSQDRQGVWTDTQYF. CDR3 nucleotides: TGTGCCAGCAGCCAAGATCGGCAGGGGGTTTGGACAGATACGCAGTATTTT.

This clonotype was detected many times. V is TRBV4-2 and J is TRBJ2-5; TRBD1 might be the D (5 bases). With 3 bases removed from V and 3 bases from J, the gap between germline ends came to 11 bases. The CDR3 extends over 14 amino acids. Germline CDR1 is LGHNA and CDR2 is YNFKEQ. Written as DNA, the CDR3 is TGTGCCAGCAGCCACGGACAAATTAAAGAGACCCAGTACTTC. This encodes CASSHGQIKETQYF.

This clonotype was counted only a few times. The rearrangement links TRBV19 to TRBJ1-2, with a weak D call TRBD1 (6 bases). The CDR3 is 13 amino acids. Trimming took off 7 bases at V and 4 bases at J, with 13 bases between the two ends. Germline V gives CDR1 LNHDA, CDR2 SQIVND (reference sequence). The CDR3 spells CASTKDRSYGYTF. In DNA, the CDR3 is TGTGCCAGTACCAAAGACAGGAGCTATGGCTACACCTTC.

The chain links TRBV9 to TRBJ2-1; D is unresolved. With 0 bases removed from V and 5 bases from J, the gap between germline ends came to 6 bases. CDR1 and CDR2 (germline): SGDLS, YYNGEE. This CDR3 is 13 amino acids long. The CDR3: CASSVDDHNEQFF. Here the CDR3 DNA reads TGTGCCAGCAGCGTAGATGACCACAATGAGCAGTTCTTC.

The chain couples TRBV7-2 to TRBJ2-3; D is unclear. Trimming pared 5 bases from V and 6 bases from J, leaving 9 bases between. CDR3 length: 12 amino acids. Germline V gene data show CDR1 as SGHTA and CDR2 as FQGNSA. The CDR3 protein is CASSPNWDTQYF. CDR3 sequence (DNA): TGTGCCAGCAGCCCCAACTGGGATACGCAGTATTTT.

A few counts support this clonotype. The chain carries TRBV2 and TRBJ2-7, with D possibly called TRBD1 or TRBD2 (5 bases each). The V gene's germline CDR1 is SNHLY and CDR2 FYNNEI. V was shortened by 8 bases and J by 5 bases, with 16 bases between the two germline ends. The CDR3 has 13 residues. The CDR3 bases are TGTGCCAGCGAAGCGCTAAGGGGAGACGAGCAGTACGTC. It yields the protein CASEALRGDEQYV.

In this sample, this clonotype turned up once. The V call is TRBV6-1, the J call TRBJ2-7; 7 bases fit TRBD2. V gave up 8 bases and J gave up 0 bases; unmatched junction bases: 4. The CDR3 is 13 residues long. Germline CDR1 reads MNHNS; CDR2 reads SASEGT. CDR3 bases: TGTGCCAGCCGGGAGGCGCCCTCCTACGAGCAGTACTTC. Protein: CASREAPSYEQYF.

V usage is TRBV6-2 or TRBV6-3 and J usage is TRBJ2-2, with 7 bases aligning to TRBD2. Germline CDR1 reads MNHEY; CDR2 reads SVGEGT. This CDR3 has 13 residues. V dropped 7 bases and J dropped 4; count of bases not matched to a gene: 3. The CDR3 DNA is TGTGCCAGCAAGGTAGCGGGCACCGGGGAGCTGTTTTTT. Its translation: CASKVAGTGELFF.

V and J are TRBV6-6 and TRBJ1-5; TRBD1 might be the D (5 bases). CDR1 and CDR2 (germline): MNHNY, SVGAGI (reference sequence). The CDR3 is 16 amino acids. V shed 7 bases and J shed 1 base, with 17 bases lying between them. The CDR3 nucleotides read TGTGCCAGCACAAAGGACATTTCGGTGAGCAATCAGCCCCAGCATTTT. This gives the protein CASTKDISVSNQPQHF.

This clonotype was counted only a few times. This chain uses TRBV20-1 with TRBJ2-1; D unclear. The germline gives CDR1 DFQATT, CDR2 SNEGSKA (reference sequence). This CDR3 region has 15 residues. V was pared by 5 bases and J by 0 bases, with 14 bases between. In DNA, the CDR3 is TGCAGTGCTCGGAAAGTCGGCAGCTCCTACAATGAGCAGTTCTTC. Residues: CSARKVGSSYNEQFF.

The rearrangement links TRBV5-1 to TRBJ2-3; 8 positions match TRBD2. The V segment lost 2 bases and the J segment 3 bases; nucleotides outside the gene matches: 2. This CDR3 spans 14 amino acids. CDR1 and CDR2 (germline): SGHRS, YFSETQ. The DNA for the CDR3 is TGCGCCAGCAGCTTTGCTAGCGGGACAGATACGCAGTATTTT. The encoded protein is CASSFASGTDTQYF.

V usage is TRBV4-2 and J usage is TRBJ2-5; tentative D call: TRBD2 (6 bases). Germline loops: CDR1 LGHNA, CDR2 YNFKEQ. The CDR3 extends over 14 amino acids. Trimming removed 1 base from V and 2 bases from J, with 8 bases in between. The CDR3 DNA reads TGTGCCAGCAGCCAAGCGGGGGAACAAGAGACCCAGTACTTC. It codes for CASSQAGEQETQYF.

The chain has TRBV4-2 and TRBJ2-3, with TRBD2 matching over 8 bases. Germline-derived CDR1 and CDR2 are LGHNA and YNFKEQ. The length of the CDR3 is 15 residues. With V trimmed by 5 bases and J by 2 bases, 6 bases remained unmatched. CDR3 sequence: CASSKVAGNTDTQYF. CDR3 nucleotides: TGTGCCAGCAGCAAGGTAGCGGGGAACACAGATACGCAGTATTTT.

The chain joins TRBV3-1 to TRBJ2-3, with 8 bases matching TRBD2. The CDR3 totals 15 residues. J was trimmed by 5 bases and V by 2 bases; bases with no gene match: 6. Per germline, CDR1 LGHDT and CDR2 YNNKEL (reference sequence). In DNA, the CDR3 is TGTGCCAGCAGCCAATTCGGGGGGGCGGGAGATACGCAGTATTTT. It encodes CASSQFGGAGDTQYF.

The chain links TRBV25-1 to TRBJ2-5, with 15 bases fitting TRBD2. Germline V gene sequence: CDR1 MGHDK, CDR2 SYGVNS. The CDR3 contains 16 residues. J gave up 1 base and V 4 bases, and 1 base lay outside the gene matches. The CDR3 DNA follows: TGTGCCAGCAGTGGGACTAGCGGGGGGGCCCAAGAGACCCAGTACTTC. This codes for CASSGTSGGAQETQYF.

The genes are TRBV18 and TRBJ2-7; 7 nucleotides line up with TRBD1. The CDR3 has 16 amino acids. Germline lookup yields CDR1 KGHSH and CDR2 LQKENI. The ends lost 2 bases at V and 2 bases at J; junction bases unmatched: 9. This CDR3 reads CASSPYGSGTAYEQYF. Written as DNA, the CDR3 is TGTGCCAGCTCACCATATGGCTCCGGGACAGCCTACGAGCAGTACTTC.

This clonotype has a handful of counts. This chain links TRBV4-3 with TRBJ1-1; D might be TRBD1 (6 bases). V dropped 3 bases and J dropped 1 base, with 12 bases sitting between them. Germline V gene sequence: CDR1 LGHNA, CDR2 YSLEER. This CDR3 region has 15 residues. CDR3 sequence (DNA): TGCGCCAGCAGCCAGAATGGGGGCACGAACACTGAAGCTTTCTTT. It specifies CASSQNGGTNTEAFF.

The CDR3 bases are TGTGCCAGCAGCCCCCGGGCCACTGCAACTAATGAAAAACTGTTTTTT. Amino acid sequence: CASSPRATATNEKLFF. The rearrangement joins TRBV7-9 to TRBJ1-4; D remains ambiguous. V lost 5 bases, J lost 0 bases, and 13 bases lay in between. The germline CDR1 and CDR2 sequences are SEHNR and FQNEAQ (reference sequence). CDR3 length: 16 amino acids.